This is a list of T cell receptor beta chains from one sample in a study of cytomegalovirus exposure and HLA in healthy donors. This table comes from immunoSEQ multiplex PCR, and its TCRdb copy is limited to in-frame clones, with some not included. The sample holds about 100,000 clones, roughly 82% seen once. Sequencing was performed on PBMCs. These receptors came from a man in his forties or fifties in good health and CMV-seronegative. The CDR3 runs from the conserved cysteine through the conserved F or W. A D gene is named only where the DNA matches it firmly. Where a row states a size, it is once, few, many or the class of an expanded clone; other rows omit it.

D gene	J gene	V gene	clone size	CDR3 DNA	CDR3 protein
-	TRBJ2-4	TRBV19	-	TGTGCCAGTAGTACCAGGACAGAGCTAGCCAAAAACATTCAGTACTTC	CASSTRTELAKNIQYF
TRBD1	TRBJ2-4	TRBV4-3	few	TGCGCCAGCAGCCAGGACACGGGACAGGGACGGAACATTCAGTACTTC	CASSQDTGQGRNIQYF
-	TRBJ1-3	TRBV5-6	few	TGTGCCAGCAGCCCGACAGGCTCTGGAAACACCATATATTTT	CASSPTGSGNTIYF
-	TRBJ1-4	TRBV6-1	few	TGTGCCAGCAGTGTAGGCTCCGGCGGGGAAAAACTGTTTTTT	CASSVGSGGEKLFF
-	TRBJ1-1	TRBV25-1	-	TGTGCCAGCAGTGAAAACAGGGAAGCTTTCTTT	CASSENREAFF
TRBD1	TRBJ1-5	TRBV28	-	TGTGCCAGCAGTGCATTGGGACAGGGCAATCAGCCCCAGCATTTT	CASSALGQGNQPQHF
-	TRBJ1-1	TRBV19	-	TGTGCCAGTAGTATAAGAGAAGGGAGTGCTGAAGCTTTCTTT	CASSIREGSAEAFF
-	TRBJ2-4	TRBV11-2	-	TGTGCCAGCAGCCCCTTAGGGGCCAACATTCAGTACTTC	CASSPLGANIQYF
TRBD2	TRBJ2-7	TRBV4-3	-	TGCGCCAGCAGCCAAGGACCTCGGGGAGGGAGGGACGAGCAGTACTTC	CASSQGPRGGRDEQYF
TRBD2	TRBJ2-3	TRBV29-1	-	TGCGGCCACCTAGCGGGAGATGGAGATACGCAGTATTTT	CGHLAGDGDTQYF
-	TRBJ1-2	TRBV5-4	-	TGTGCCAGCAGCTTGTTCAAAGAAGGCAGAGGCACCTTC	CASSLFKEGRGTF
-	TRBJ1-2	TRBV6-1	-	TGTGCCAGCACCCTGACAGATAACTATGGCTACACCTTC	CASTLTDNYGYTF
-	TRBJ2-7	TRBV11-2	-	TGTGCCAGCAGCTTAGATAGGGGAAGTCCCTACGAGCAGTACTTC	CASSLDRGSPYEQYF
TRBD1	TRBJ2-7	TRBV5-5	-	TGTGCCAGCAGCTCCCCAGGGGGCGCGATCTACGAGCAGTACTTC	CASSSPGGAIYEQYF
-	TRBJ1-1	TRBV19	-	TGTGCCAGTAGTATAGGAGACAGGCCGAACACTGAAGCTTTCTTT	CASSIGDRPNTEAFF
-	TRBJ2-7	TRBV6-5	few	TGTGCCAGCAGTTACGGAGGGAAGGAGTACTTC	CASSYGGKEYF
TRBD1	TRBJ2-7	TRBV7-2	-	TGTGCCAGCAGCCAGCAAACAGGGGGCAACGAGCAGTACTTC	CASSQQTGGNEQYF
-	TRBJ2-5	TRBV28	once	TGTGCCAGCTCACCGGGACTCAAAGAGACCCAGTACTTC	CASSPGLKETQYF
TRBD1	TRBJ2-2	TRBV6-5	-	TGTGCCAGCAGTTACTTAAGGACAGGGGGTACCGGGGAGCTGTTTTTT	CASSYLRTGGTGELFF
TRBD1	TRBJ1-3	TRBV6-6	few	TGTGCCAGCAGTTACTCTCAGGGGGCATCCGGAAACACCATATATTTT	CASSYSQGASGNTIYF
-	TRBJ2-2	TRBV7-2	-	TGTGCCAGCAGCTTAGCTGGGGGCTCCGGGGAGCTGTTTTTT	CASSLAGGSGELFF
-	TRBJ2-3	TRBV5-1	once	TGCGCCAGCACCGGAGGGGACAGCCCCACAGATACGCAGTATTTT	CASTGGDSPTDTQYF
TRBD2	TRBJ2-1	TRBV7-2	-	TGTGCCAGCAGCTTTGCGGGAGAGTCCAGCAATGAGCAGTTCTTC	CASSFAGESSNEQFF